This T cell receptor beta chain was sequenced for a study of blood T cell repertoires in COVID-19. In the study overall: Nucleic acid was either cDNA or gDNA, and it came from T cells, B-cell-depleted T cells, or PBMCs.

Per the original data handling: Estimation of nucleated cell counts relied on the amplification of reference gene primers. Sequencing was performed with immunoSEQ multiplex PCR; in TCRdb, only in-frame clones are kept and a portion is missing. V, J and clone size derive from that table, while D and trimming were established from the DNA sequence. The data contain some 300,000 clones, around 89% of them singletons. All enrollees were roughly 18 to 100 years old and from fewer than 30 US areas. Either two negative PCRs, clearance, or symptom resolution qualified Cohort 3 donors as recovered. J was trimmed by 5 bases and V by 6 bases; bases with no gene match: 7. Germline assignment: CDR1 MNHEY and CDR2 SVGAGI. The CDR3 extends over 13 amino acids.

Sequenced sample: PBMCs or T cells enriched from blood (not recorded which). V gene TRBV6-5 combines with J gene TRBJ2-7; 7 bases align to TRBD2. The sequence came from a woman aged 40 to 50 who had recovered from COVID-19. This chain's CDR3 is CASRLTGGHEQYF. The CDR3 nucleotides read TGTGCCAGCAGGCTGACGGGGGGACACGAGCAGTACTTC.